This record covers a single T cell receptor beta chain. Its antigen is still unknown. No base quality information exists; no much larger clone differs at one position. Germline trimming: 0 bases from V, 0 bases from J; junction bases outside gene matches: 10. The CDR3, cysteine through phenylalanine, is 19 amino acids long. Only the CDR3 DNA is retained, 57 bases long and in frame from the first base. CDR1 SEHNR and CDR2 FQNEAQ are derived from the germline V gene (reference sequence). Whole blood was collected in K2EDTA tubes by collaborating institutions according to the institutions' own protocols. For TCRbeta analysis, collaborators shipped samples as frozen whole blood, isolated PBMCs, or DNA extracted from either of those sample types. The immunoSEQ Assay, a bias-controlled multiplex PCR, was used to amplify TCRbeta CDR3 regions from genomic DNA. On the authors' methods: Nucleated cell counts per sample were estimated from amplification of reference gene primers within the assay. To quantify the absolute abundance of each unique TCRbeta CDR3 rearrangement, sequence reads were collapsed and filtered. For each sample, productive Simpson clonality was calculated as the square root of Simpson's diversity index over productive rearrangements. TCRdb mirrors the immuneACCESS table, restricted to in-frame sequences. Some clones are absent from its copies; in checked studies, under half trace to an unresolved V gene, and the reason for the others is unknown. V and J calls and clone size are those listed in that table; D and trimming were worked out from the DNA. In all, the sample holds 400,000 to 500,000 clones, and roughly 89% of those were seen once. Clones ranked in the top ten supply about 1.5% of the sample.

The data originate from a study of blood T cell repertoires in COVID-19 (dated by TCRdb to about 2020). Turning to the overall study: Samples covering the acute and convalescent phases of COVID-19 were provided by collaborators in the United States, Italy and Spain. The prospective study material was composed of cDNA or gDNA derived from T cells, B-cell-depleted T cells, or PBMCs. Deeply sampled blood TCRbeta repertoires from subjects exposed to, actively infected with, or recovered from COVID-19 were included in the dataset. The repertoires were released in a freely available public database meant as a resource for research on the immune response to SARS-CoV-2. The samples were drawn from two sources: the first 160 participants of the ongoing ImmuneRACE study, and approximately 1,300 subjects contributed by 6 global collaborators. Sample metadata almost always included a de-identified subject ID, COVID-19 status, age in years and sex. HLA class I and class II types, where available, came from metadata supplied by the sample provider rather than from assay-based typing.

Study-level results and caveats: The quantity of clinical and demographic metadata differed by source and by participant and was supplied without curation.

The chain is encoded by TRBV7-9 joined to TRBJ1-2; the junction holds 10 bases that match TRBD1. The sample taken for sequencing was peripheral blood. The clonotype comes from a woman in her 30s with active or convalescent COVID-19. The CDR3 protein sequence reads: CASSLAGTGAARSNYGYTF. The nucleotides are TGTGCCAGCAGCTTAGCGGGGACAGGGGCGGCCAGGTCTAACTATGGCTACACCTTC.